This T cell receptor beta chain was captured by sequencing in a study of shared clonotypes between healthy human individuals. Whole-study context: The composition of the donors was a couple of women and a few men aged 18 to 49.

V was shortened by 3 bases and J by 2 bases, with 1 base between the two germline ends. CDR1 SGDLS and CDR2 YYNGEE come from the germline V gene. The CDR3 contains 11 residues. In the original workflow: Because ImmunoSEQ provided only junction sequences with no quality scores, the filtering differed. TCRdb's table, derived via immunoSEQ multiplex PCR, lists solely in-frame clones and lacks some. That table is the source of V, J and clone size, and D and trimming were worked out from the DNA. The sample shows about 330,000 clones, approximately 79% of them seen only once. As concerns this clone: A much larger clonotype is one base distant, so this may be a read error.

The rearrangement links TRBV9 to TRBJ2-3, with unresolved D. The sequenced material came from memory CD4+ T cells sorted from blood. Regarding subset: CD45RA-negative fraction. The TCR originated in a man aged 25 to 40 in good health. This CDR3 is CASSATDTQYF. In DNA, the CDR3 is TGTGCCAGCAGCGCCACAGATACGCAGTATTTT.